Described below is a single TCR beta chain sequence and its context. CD8+ and CD4+ T cells circulating in blood were sequenced for TCR beta. Patients having Susac syndrome satisfied recently defined diagnostic criteria for definite or probable disease. TEMRA cells underwent FACS enrichment and CD8+ and CD4+ T cells underwent negative isolation. The sample is drawn from a study of CD8 T cells in Susac syndrome. Study details: Treatment status at blood draw for the Susac syndrome patients was therapy-naive, corticosteroids, or intravenous immunoglobulin alone.

Random hexamers primed reverse transcription of 0.5 to 1 ug RNA. TCRdb recomputed calls from the immunoSEQ multiplex PCR reads with MiXCR, one row per CDR3 protein. The sample lists 150,000 to 200,000 distinct CDR3 sequences; 90% to 95% were seen once. The TCR sequence derives from a human donor with Susac syndrome. The sequencing input was CD4+ T cells from PBMCs.

CDR3 nucleotide sequence: TGCAGCGCTTCAACTAGAAATGAGCAGTTCTTC. This codes for CSASTRNEQFF. V gene TRBV29-1 combines with J gene TRBJ2-1; D might be TRBD2 (5 bases). The CDR3 consists of 11 residues. Germline V gives CDR1 SQVTM, CDR2 ANQGSEA. V lost 7 bases and J lost 7, with 11 bases in between.